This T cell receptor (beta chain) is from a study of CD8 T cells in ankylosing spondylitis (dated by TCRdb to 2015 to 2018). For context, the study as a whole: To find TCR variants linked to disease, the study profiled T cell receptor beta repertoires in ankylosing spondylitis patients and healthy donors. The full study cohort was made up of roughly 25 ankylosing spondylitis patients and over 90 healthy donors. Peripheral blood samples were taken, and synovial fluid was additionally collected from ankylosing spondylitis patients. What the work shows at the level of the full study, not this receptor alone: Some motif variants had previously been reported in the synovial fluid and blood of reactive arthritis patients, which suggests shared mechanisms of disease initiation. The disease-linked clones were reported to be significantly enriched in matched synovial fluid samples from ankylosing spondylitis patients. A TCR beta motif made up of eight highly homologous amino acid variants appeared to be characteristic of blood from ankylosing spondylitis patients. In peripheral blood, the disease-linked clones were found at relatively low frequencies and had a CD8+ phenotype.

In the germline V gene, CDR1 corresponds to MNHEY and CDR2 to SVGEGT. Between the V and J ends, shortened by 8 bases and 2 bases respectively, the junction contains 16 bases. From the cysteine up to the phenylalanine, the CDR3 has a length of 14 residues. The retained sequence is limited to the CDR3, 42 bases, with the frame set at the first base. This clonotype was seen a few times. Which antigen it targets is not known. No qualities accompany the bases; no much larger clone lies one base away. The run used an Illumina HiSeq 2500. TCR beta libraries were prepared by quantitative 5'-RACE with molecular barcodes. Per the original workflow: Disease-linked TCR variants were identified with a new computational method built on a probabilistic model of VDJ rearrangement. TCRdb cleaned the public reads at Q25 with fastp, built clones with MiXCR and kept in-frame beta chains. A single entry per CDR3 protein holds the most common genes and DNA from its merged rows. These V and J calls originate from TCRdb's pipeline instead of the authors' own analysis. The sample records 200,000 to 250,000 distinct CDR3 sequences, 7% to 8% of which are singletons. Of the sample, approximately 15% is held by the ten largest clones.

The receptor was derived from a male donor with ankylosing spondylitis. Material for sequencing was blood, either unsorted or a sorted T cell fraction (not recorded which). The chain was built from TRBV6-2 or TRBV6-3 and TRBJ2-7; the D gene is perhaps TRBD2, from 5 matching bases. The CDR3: CASASGKQTYEQYF. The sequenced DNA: TGTGCCAGCGCTTCCGGGAAACAGACCTACGAGCAGTACTTC.